This passage covers 30 T cell receptor beta chains from one sample sequenced in a study. TCRdb ran MiXCR on the RT-PCR reads and lists one entry per CDR3 protein. The sample holds 550,000 to 750,000 distinct CDR3 sequences, more than 13% seen once. What was sequenced was memory CD4+ T cells from blood. The receptor source for this set is a female donor in good health, serving as a healthy control.

In its sample, this clonotype was seen many times. This chain links TRBV5-1 with TRBJ2-3; 7 bases align to TRBD1. The CDR3 runs to 15 residues. CDR1 and CDR2 (germline): SGHRS, YFSETQ. After removal of 4 bases from V and 2 bases from J, the junction contained 7 bases not matched to a gene. CDR3 protein: CASSTLGQITDTQYF. CDR3 coding DNA: TGCGCCAGCAGCACGCTGGGACAGATCACAGATACGCAGTATTTT.

V usage is TRBV6-5 and J usage is TRBJ2-5, with D tentatively TRBD2 (6 bases). The germline V gene encodes CDR1 MNHEY and CDR2 SVGAGI. The CDR3 contains 15 residues. With 5 bases removed from V and 4 bases from J, the gap between germline ends came to 17 bases. The CDR3 DNA reads TGTGCCAGCAGTGAATTAGGCCGGAGGGGAGAGACCCAGTACTTC. Protein: CASSELGRRGETQYF.

This clonotype has more than one count but fewer than ten. This chain joins TRBV27 and TRBJ1-5; D is unclear. Deletions cut 0 bases from V and 6 bases from J, with 9 bases between. The CDR3 is 14 amino acids. Looked up from germline, CDR1 is MNHEY and CDR2 is SMNVEV (reference sequence). The CDR3 DNA is TGTGCCAGCAGTTTATCATCGGGGTCTCAGCCCCAGCATTTT. Amino acid sequence: CASSLSSGSQPQHF.

This clonotype was observed a handful of times. The chain carries TRBV20-1 and TRBJ1-5; no clear D. This CDR3 comprises 16 residues. The V and J ends lost 0 bases and 9 bases respectively, with 21 bases between them. Germline V gene lookup returns CDR1 DFQATT and CDR2 SNEGSKA (reference sequence). CDR3 DNA sequence: TGCAGTGCTAGAGATGAACGGGCGGGCCCCGAGGGGCCCCAGCATTTT. This sequence encodes CSARDERAGPEGPQHF.

This clonotype showed up just a few times. The chain has TRBV5-1 and TRBJ2-1; 12 bases map to TRBD2. This CDR3 contains 16 residues. Germline CDR1 and CDR2: SGHRS and YFSETQ. The ends lost 3 bases at V and 7 bases at J; junction bases unmatched: 8. CDR3 loop: CASSSLTSGRSNEQFF. Here the CDR3 DNA reads TGCGCCAGCAGCTCCCTTACTAGCGGGAGGTCAAATGAGCAGTTCTTC. The full variable domain, its missing parts supplied by reference TRBV5-1 and TRBJ2-1, is KAGVTQTPRYLIKTRGQQVTLSCSPISGHRSVSWYQQTPGQGLQFLFEYFSETQRNKGNFPGRFSGRQFSNSRSEMNVSTLELGDSALYLCASSSLTSGRSNEQFFGPGTRLTVL.

This clonotype was seen many times. The rearrangement links TRBV7-9 to TRBJ2-3; tentatively, D is TRBD2 (5 bases). Germline V CDR1 and CDR2: SEHNR, FQNEAQ (reference sequence). This CDR3 is built from 14 residues. Trimming pared 2 bases from V and 6 bases from J, leaving 12 bases between. The CDR3 region is CASSLFRETDTQYF. The CDR3 region has the DNA TGTGCCAGCAGCTTATTCCGGGAAACGGATACGCAGTATTTT.

CDR3 nucleotide sequence: TGTGCCAGCAGCCTCATGACGGCTTACACAGATACGCAGTATTTT. This codes for CASSLMTAYTDTQYF. The chain combines TRBV4-2 with TRBJ2-3, with D hard to call. V was clipped by 4 bases and J by 2 bases, with 13 bases between them. The V gene's germline CDR1 is LGHNA and CDR2 YNFKEQ. The CDR3 is 15 amino acids.

This clonotype was detected only a few times. This rearrangement joins TRBV6-6 to TRBJ1-2; D ambiguous. Trimming took off 4 bases at V and 0 bases at J, with 9 bases between the two ends. CDR3 size: 14 residues. Germline V lookup: CDR1 MNHNY, CDR2 SVGAGI (reference sequence). The CDR3 loop is CASSSDGTNYGYTF. The CDR3 coding sequence is TGTGCCAGCAGTTCCGACGGCACTAACTATGGCTACACCTTC.

This clonotype was seen ten or more times. The genes are TRBV20-1 and TRBJ2-7, with TRBD2 identical over 12 bases. Germline V gene data show CDR1 as DFQATT and CDR2 as SNEGSKA (reference sequence). The CDR3 covers 15 residues. Germline trimming cut 3 bases from V and 7 bases from J; bases unmatched to any gene: 10. The DNA of the CDR3 is TGCAGTGCTAGTCCCATACTAGCGGGAGGTGAAGAGCAGTACTTC. This sequence encodes CSASPILAGGEEQYF.

On this clonotype: Possible read error: a much larger clone is one base away. The chain couples TRBV9 to TRBJ2-1; TRBD2 matches 13 bases. This CDR3 has 16 amino acids. Germline V gene data show CDR1 as SGDLS and CDR2 as YYNGEE. In DNA form, the CDR3 reads TGTGCCATCAGCGCCCCCGGGACTAGCGGGGCCGGGAAGCAGTTCTTC. It is translated as CAISAPGTSGAGKQFF.

This clonotype was observed a handful of times. V gene TRBV6-5 combines with J gene TRBJ1-1, with D perhaps TRBD1 (5 bases). The CDR3 totals 13 residues. Germline V CDR1 and CDR2: MNHEY, SVGAGI. The germline V and J ends were trimmed by 6 bases and 4 bases, with 12 bases remaining between them. CDR3 sequence: CASSSQRGTEAFF. DNA for the CDR3: TGTGCCAGCAGCTCTCAGAGGGGCACTGAAGCTTTCTTT.

V is TRBV11-2 and J is TRBJ1-4; unclear D gene. V was cut by 4 bases and J by 11 bases, with 14 bases left in between. CDR1 is SGHAT and CDR2 is FQNNGV in the germline V gene. This CDR3 spans 13 amino acids. CDR3 protein: CASSYGEGGKLFF. The CDR3 nucleotides are TGTGCCAGCAGCTACGGGGAGGGTGGCAAACTGTTTTTT.

As for this clonotype: An end of the junction does not agree with germline; a read error may underlie this. This chain joins TRBV5-1 and TRBJ2-5; D possibly corresponds to TRBD1 (5 bases). This CDR3 has 15 amino acids. CDR1 and CDR2 from the germline V gene are SGHRS and YFSETQ. CDR3 nucleotide sequence: TGCGCAAGCAGCTACAGAAAGGGGTCGCGAGAGACACAGTACTTC. It yields the protein CASSYRKGSRETQYF.

This clonotype was counted ten times or more. This chain joins TRBV12-3 or TRBV12-4 and TRBJ2-7; 9 bases agree with TRBD2. V lost 1 base, J lost 2 bases, and 3 bases stayed unmatched. The CDR3 has 15 amino acids. This CDR3 is CASSLVTSGTYEQYF. In nucleotides, the CDR3 is TGTGCCAGCAGTTTAGTGACTAGCGGAACCTACGAGCAGTACTTC.

This clonotype was seen at least ten times. This sequence joins TRBV4-1 and TRBJ2-7; 9 positions agree with TRBD1. This CDR3 has 13 residues. After removal of 5 bases from V and 6 bases from J, the junction contained 5 bases not matched to a gene. CDR1 and CDR2 from the germline V gene are MGHRA and YSYEKL. CDR3 sequence (DNA): TGCGCCAGCAGCTGGGACAGGGAGAGCGAGCAGTACTTC. Translated, it gives CASSWDRESEQYF.

The chain joins TRBV5-1 to TRBJ2-7; tentative D call: TRBD1 (6 bases). The length of the CDR3 is 18 residues. Germline CDR1 SGHRS, CDR2 YFSETQ. The V and J ends lost 4 bases and 3 bases respectively, with 26 bases between them. The CDR3 reads CASSEGPMGQGIRYEQYF. The CDR3 bases are TGCGCCAGCAGCGAGGGCCCTATGGGTCAGGGGATCCGCTACGAGCAGTACTTC.

The sample holds one count of this clonotype. A much larger clonotype is one base distant, so this may be a read error. This chain uses TRBV7-3 with TRBJ1-1; D is undetermined. Germline V gene lookup returns CDR1 SGHTA and CDR2 FQGTGA. This CDR3 comprises 13 residues. V lost 1 base and J 2 bases, leaving 5 bases between the germline ends. Here the CDR3 reads CASSLMINTEAFF. The CDR3 DNA reads TGTGCCAGCAGCTTAATGATTAACACTGAAGCTTTCTTT. Variable domain in full (rest from reference TRBV7-3 and TRBJ1-1): GAGVSQTPSNKVTEKGKYVELRCDPISGHTALYWYRQSLGQGPEFLIYFQGTGAADDSGLPNDRFFAVRPEGSVSTLKIQRTERGDSAVYLCASSLMINTEAFFGQGTRLTVV.

This clonotype has at least ten counts. This chain connects TRBV5-1 to TRBJ1-1; D is uncertain. V was trimmed by 0 bases and J by 4 bases, leaving 10 bases between them. Germline CDR1 is SGHRS and CDR2 is YFSETQ. The CDR3 has 14 residues. This CDR3 is CASSLDPESTEAFF. In DNA form, the CDR3 reads TGCGCCAGCAGCTTGGACCCCGAGTCCACTGAAGCTTTCTTT.

A few counts support this clonotype. This chain joins TRBV12-3 or TRBV12-4 and TRBJ1-3; 7 nucleotides agree with TRBD1. This CDR3 contains 15 residues. The ends lost 5 bases at V and 3 bases at J; junction bases unmatched: 7. CDR3 nucleotides: TGTGCCAGCAGTCTCACAGGGGCCGTTGGAAACACCATATATTTT. Amino acid sequence: CASSLTGAVGNTIYF.

The genes are TRBV6-2 or TRBV6-3 and TRBJ2-7, with 8 bases fitting TRBD2. The germline gives CDR1 MNHEY, CDR2 SVGEGT. The ends lost 6 bases at V and 12 bases at J; junction bases unmatched: 10. This CDR3 contains 12 residues. For the CDR3, the DNA is TGTGCCAGCAGCGAAGCGGGGGCTCAGCCGTACTTC. Its protein is CASSEAGAQPYF.

CDR3 sequence reads: CASSQSGGYYEQYF. Here the CDR3 DNA reads TGTGCCAGCAGTCAATCGGGGGGTTACTACGAGCAGTACTTC. The chain carries TRBV5-8 and TRBJ2-7; TRBD2 agrees at 7 bases. The CDR3 loop spans 14 amino acids. The ends lost 5 bases at V and 3 bases at J; junction bases unmatched: 8. Germline CDR1 is SGHTS and CDR2 is YDEGEE. The variable domain in full, with the rest retrieved from reference TRBV5-8 and TRBJ2-7, is EAGVTQSPTHLIKTRGQQATLRCSPISGHTSVYWYQQALGLGLQFLLWYDEGEERNRGNFPPRFSGRQFPNYSSELNVNALELEDSALYLCASSQSGGYYEQYFGPGTRLTVT.

This clonotype was found many times. The CDR3, as DNA: TGTGCCAGCAGCCTACAGGGGCGGGACTATGGCTACACCTTC. It encodes CASSLQGRDYGYTF. The rearrangement links TRBV6-6 to TRBJ1-2; 7 bases match TRBD1. Germline V gene lookup returns CDR1 MNHNY and CDR2 SVGAGI (reference sequence). CDR3 length equals 14 residues. The ends lost 6 bases at V and 3 bases at J; junction bases unmatched: 7.

This clonotype has more than one count but fewer than ten. The chain joins TRBV7-9 to TRBJ1-4; a weak D match, TRBD1 (5 bases). The CDR3 consists of 14 residues. Germline CDR1 SEHNR, CDR2 FQNEAQ (reference sequence). The ends were cut back, 5 bases at V and 5 bases at J, with 12 bases in the middle. CDR3 coding DNA: TGTGCCAGCAGCCGAGCGGACATGAATGAAAAACTGTTTTTT. Translating gives CASSRADMNEKLFF.

This clonotype has ten or more counts. Mismatch with germline at one junction end may stem from a read error. The chain is built from TRBV5-1 and TRBJ2-3; tentatively, D is TRBD1 or TRBD2 (6 bases each). Germline loops: CDR1 SGHRS, CDR2 YFSETQ. CDR3 size: 15 residues. CDR3 DNA: TGTGCCAGCAGCTTAGACGGGGGCAGCACAGATACGCAGTATTTT. It is translated as CASSLDGGSTDTQYF.

This clonotype occurred a few times. The CDR3 here is CASSQDNYQETQYF. The CDR3 nucleotides read TGTGCCAGCAGCCAAGATAACTACCAAGAGACCCAGTACTTC. This sequence joins TRBV3-1 and TRBJ2-5; no clear D gene. Looked up from germline, CDR1 is LGHDT and CDR2 is YNNKEL (reference sequence). CDR3 size: 14 residues. The germline V and J ends were trimmed by 0 bases and 0 bases, with 5 bases remaining between them.

This clonotype turned up a few times. The chain uses TRBV10-2 and TRBJ2-7; D is tentatively TRBD1 or TRBD2 (5 bases each). The CDR3 extends over 14 amino acids. Trimming took 3 bases from V and 0 from J, leaving 9 bases between them. Looked up from germline, CDR1 is WSHSY and CDR2 is SAAADI. The CDR3: CASSDWGSSYEQYF. In nucleotides, the CDR3 is TGCGCCAGCAGTGATTGGGGGAGCTCCTACGAGCAGTACTTC.

The V and J genes are TRBV20-1 and TRBJ2-7, with TRBD2 identical over 9 bases. Looked up from germline, CDR1 is DFQATT and CDR2 is SNEGSKA (reference sequence). The CDR3 has 16 residues. J lost 2 bases, V lost 1 base, and 9 bases had no gene match. CDR3 DNA sequence: TGCAGTGCTAGAGTGGGACTAGCCGGGAGTCCCTACGAGCAGTACTTC. This encodes CSARVGLAGSPYEQYF.

A word on this clonotype: A read error is possible here, since a much larger clone lies one base away. The J gene is TRBJ2-1, the V gene TRBV29-1; no definite D call. Trimming pared 8 bases from V and 3 bases from J, leaving 8 bases between. CDR3 length: 11 residues. Germline values: CDR1 SQVTM, CDR2 ANQGSEA. Here the CDR3 DNA reads TGCAGCTTTGCGCACTACAATGAGCAGTTCTTC. Translated: CSFAHYNEQFF.

The sample holds a few counts of this clonotype. The chain joins TRBV6-2 or TRBV6-3 to TRBJ2-7; D is ambiguous. Trimming left V 2 bases short and J 4 bases short, with 9 bases between. The CDR3 has 13 amino acids. Per the germline V gene, CDR1 is MNHEY and CDR2 is SVGEGT. The CDR3 protein is CASSYGRLYEQYF. CDR3 nucleotides: TGTGCCAGCAGTTACGGCAGATTATACGAGCAGTACTTC.

The rearrangement uses TRBV9 and TRBJ2-1; D call uncertain. Per the germline V gene, CDR1 is SGDLS and CDR2 is YYNGEE. The CDR3 spans 15 residues. Trimming removed 0 bases from V and 6 bases from J, with 13 bases in between. The CDR3 DNA is TGTGCCAGCAGCGTAGCGGGTTGGGTCGGCAATGAGCAGTTCTTC. Its protein product is CASSVAGWVGNEQFF.